This entry is about one T cell receptor (beta chain). Adults between roughly 18 and 89 years of age took part from 20 to 25 US areas. In assigning cohorts, the study relied on participant-reported clinical history. The germline gives CDR1 SQVTM, CDR2 ANQGSEA. This CDR3 contains 14 residues. V was pared by 3 bases and J by 9 bases, with 4 bases of the junction left unmatched. These data are taken from a study of blood T cell repertoires in COVID-19. Original data processing: Amplification of reference gene primers provided the estimated nucleated cell counts. Profiled with immunoSEQ multiplex PCR; TCRdb holds only in-frame clones, not every one. That table gives V, J and clone size, and the DNA gave D and trimming. The sample yields about 300,000 clones, 85% seen once.

The sample was PBMCs or T cells enriched from blood (not recorded which). This chain connects TRBV29-1 to TRBJ2-1; TRBD2 aligns across 14 bases. The TCR sequence derives from a woman between 50 and 59 years old who had recovered from COVID-19. The CDR3 nucleotides read TGCAGCGTTGAGACTAGCGGGAGGGCGGGTGAGCAGTTCTTC. It encodes CSVETSGRAGEQFF.